This passage covers 11 T cell receptor beta chains from one sample sequenced in a study of CD8+CD57+ T cells in acquired aplastic anemia. CDR3 and TCR beta VDJ profiling relied on genomic DNA as the template. Each CDR3 protein is one row after TCRdb ran MiXCR on the reads. The sample contains 160,000 or so distinct CDR3 sequences, over 40% of which appear only once. Before being chosen for sequencing, patients had shown CD8+CD57+ cell expansion by flow cytometry. The sample consisted of sorted CD4+, CD8+, or CD8+CD57+ T cells (not recorded which) from PBMCs. These receptors were collected from a human donor with aplastic anemia.

The CDR3 DNA follows: TGTGCCAGTAGGATGACAGGGAGTTATGGCTACACCTTC. Residues: CASRMTGSYGYTF. The V gene is TRBV19, the J gene TRBJ1-2, with 7 bases matching TRBD1. The junction had 6 bases not matched to a gene; V was cut back by 6 bases and J by 5 bases. The CDR3 sequence is 13 residues long. Looked up from germline, CDR1 is LNHDA and CDR2 is SQIVND (reference sequence).

With respect to this clonotype: An end of the junction differs from the germline gene, which may be a read error. The rearrangement links TRBV10-3 to TRBJ2-7; D remains ambiguous. Germline V lookup: CDR1 ENHRY, CDR2 SYGVKD. CDR3 length equals 13 residues. In nucleotides, the CDR3 is TGTGCCATCAGTGAGTCCAGCTCCTACGAGCTGTACTTC. Its protein product is CAISESSSYELYF.

This clonotype was seen ten or more times. This chain connects TRBV29-1 to TRBJ1-2; the match to TRBD1 covers 7 bases. This CDR3 has 12 amino acids. The V gene end was trimmed by 3 bases and the J gene end by 8 bases; junction bases not matched to a gene: 6. Germline CDR1 SQVTM, CDR2 ANQGSEA. The CDR3 DNA sequence: TGCAGCGTTGATGATAGGGGGCGGGGCTACACCTTC. It translates to CSVDDRGRGYTF.

The table lists this clonotype with many counts. This chain links TRBV9 with TRBJ1-6, with D unresolved. CDR1 is SGDLS, CDR2 YYNGEE, per germline. The CDR3 sequence is 13 residues long. V was clipped by 0 bases and J by 7 bases, with 5 bases between them. Here the CDR3 DNA reads TGTGCCAGCAGCGTAGCGGAGAATTCACCCCTCCACTTT. Protein sequence: CASSVAENSPLHF.

This clonotype was observed many times. V gene TRBV5-1 combines with J gene TRBJ2-5; D gene unclear. Between the trimmed V and J ends, which lost 1 base and 2 bases, there was a span of 9 bases. The CDR3 consists of 14 residues. Germline values: CDR1 SGHRS, CDR2 YFSETQ. The CDR3: CASSLNTAQETQYF. In DNA form, the CDR3 reads TGCGCCAGCAGCTTGAATACAGCACAAGAGACCCAGTACTTC.

The V call is TRBV4-3, the J call TRBJ1-1, with a weak D call TRBD1 (5 bases). V was clipped by 4 bases and J by 6 bases, with 12 bases between them. Germline lookup yields CDR1 LGHNA and CDR2 YSLEER. The CDR3 covers 13 residues. This chain's CDR3 is CASSRRTPPEAFF. The DNA for the CDR3 is TGCGCCAGCAGCCGGCGGACACCCCCTGAAGCTTTCTTT.

This chain uses TRBV25-1 with TRBJ1-2; possibly TRBD1 for D (5 bases). Trimming removed 2 bases at V and 3 bases at J, with 16 bases between. Germline V lookup: CDR1 MGHDK, CDR2 SYGVNS. CDR3 length equals 16 residues. The chain's CDR3 is CASSEGLGDWDYGYTF. The DNA of the CDR3 is TGTGCCAGCAGTGAAGGGTTAGGGGATTGGGACTATGGCTACACCTTC.

V gene TRBV2 combines with J gene TRBJ2-1; D unresolved. This CDR3 has 13 residues. The V end was cut by 4 bases, the J end by 4 bases, with 8 bases between. Germline V gene lookup returns CDR1 SNHLY and CDR2 FYNNEI. The CDR3 DNA reads as TGTGCCAGCAGTGGTCTTCGTTACAATGAGCAGTTCTTC. Residues: CASSGLRYNEQFF.

The chain links TRBV18 to TRBJ2-3; D is ambiguous. V gave up 3 bases and J gave up 0 bases, with 4 bases separating them. CDR1 is KGHSH and CDR2 is LQKENI in the germline V gene. The CDR3 is 13 amino acids. The CDR3 loop is CASSPSSTDTQYF. In nucleotides, the CDR3 is TGTGCCAGCTCACCCTCTAGCACAGATACGCAGTATTTT.

This chain connects TRBV15 to TRBJ1-1; D perhaps matches TRBD1 (5 bases). Trimming removed 1 base at V and 5 bases at J, with 14 bases between. Germline V gives CDR1 LNHNV, CDR2 YYDKDF (reference sequence). This CDR3 is built from 15 residues. The CDR3 sequence: CATSRGVRERTEAFF. For the CDR3, the DNA is TGTGCCACCAGCAGAGGTGTCAGGGAACGAACTGAAGCTTTCTTT.

The chain is built from TRBV25-1 and TRBJ2-7; 12 bases line up with TRBD2. This CDR3 is built from 14 residues. The V gene's germline CDR1 is MGHDK and CDR2 SYGVNS. The V segment lost 6 bases and the J segment 6 bases; nucleotides outside the gene matches: 6. The CDR3 bases are TGTGCCAGCAGACGACTAGCGGGAGAAGGCGAGCAGTACGTC. This codes for CASRRLAGEGEQYV.